This T cell receptor beta chain emerged from a study of graft-versus-host responses after intestinal transplantation. The V end was cut by 3 bases, the J end by 6 bases, with 12 bases between. Germline V lookup: CDR1 SGHAT, CDR2 FQNNGV. CDR3 length equals 13 residues. Some clones are missing from TCRdb's copy, which holds only in-frame ones; the method was immunoSEQ multiplex PCR. Of approximately 100,000 clones in the sample, 75% to 90% are singletons; the top ten hold around 0.11%. About this clone itself: The antigen is not known.

Findings and caveats of the study: Peak levels of circulating GvH clones tracked with early post-transplant HvG declines.

The receptor's source is a human donor who received an intestinal transplant. V is TRBV11-2 and J is TRBJ2-7; D possibly corresponds to TRBD1 (7 bases). The specimen comprised unstimulated CD4+ T cells sorted from spleen or lymph node cells, sampled before intestinal transplant. The CDR3 is CASSFRQGGEQYF. DNA for the CDR3: TGTGCCAGCAGCTTCCGTCAGGGGGGCGAGCAGTACTTC. Together with reference TRBV11-2 and TRBJ2-7, the CDR3 gives the full variable domain: EAGVAQSPRYKIIEKRQSVAFWCNPISGHATLYWYQQILGQGPKLLIQFQNNGVVDDSQLPKDRFSAERLKGVDSTLKIQPAKLEDSAVYLCASSFRQGGEQYFGPGTRLTVT.